This T cell receptor (beta chain) was found in a study of T-cell memory formation after mild COVID-19. Findings and limits, study-wide: Cross-reactive memory apparently joined, as some responding clones appeared in pre-infection memory. While clones contracting from day 15 to 85 were balanced between CD4 and CD8, later expanders leaned CD4+. Shrinking CD4+ clones resided mostly in CM and EM, and CD8+ ones in EMRA.

This CDR3 has 15 residues. Trimming at V came to 0 bases and at J to 1 base, leaving 3 bases not matched to a gene. CDR1 and CDR2 from the germline V gene are SGHRS and YFSETQ. Concerning this clonotype itself: Antigen unknown.

Amplification by 5'RACE using constant-segment primers produced TCR alpha and TCR beta cDNA libraries that carried sample barcodes and UMIs. MiXCR, applied by TCRdb to the 5' RACE reads, yields one record per CDR3 protein. This sample has about 360,000 distinct CDR3 sequences, with roughly 13% found just once. Material for sequencing was PBMCs or a T cell subset sorted from them (not recorded which). The rearrangement joins TRBV5-1 to TRBJ2-5; TRBD1 matches 7 bases. The sequence derives from a man aged 18 to 30 who had mild COVID-19 (a few samples of this study predate the infection). Cell type and time point are not known. The CDR3 DNA is TGCGCCAGCAGCTTGGGGGACAGAGCCCAAGAGACCCAGTACTTC. Its translation is CASSLGDRAQETQYF.